This T cell receptor beta chain was documented in a study of cytomegalovirus exposure and HLA in healthy donors. Sequencing used immunoSEQ multiplex PCR; TCRdb keeps in-frame clones, though not all of them. The sample lists approximately 160,000 clones, 89% occurring once. This TCR came from a woman aged 18-29 years in good health and CMV-seropositive. The sample taken for sequencing was PBMCs.

This chain's CDR3 is CASSTSGSFADTQYF. DNA for the CDR3: TGTGCCAGCAGTACTAGCGGGAGTTTCGCAGATACGCAGTATTTT. J is TRBJ2-3 and V is TRBV7-9, with 11 bases fitting TRBD2. There are 15 residues in the CDR3. The junction had 6 bases not matched to a gene; V was cut back by 6 bases and J by 4 bases. Germline assignment: CDR1 SEHNR and CDR2 FQNEAQ (reference sequence).